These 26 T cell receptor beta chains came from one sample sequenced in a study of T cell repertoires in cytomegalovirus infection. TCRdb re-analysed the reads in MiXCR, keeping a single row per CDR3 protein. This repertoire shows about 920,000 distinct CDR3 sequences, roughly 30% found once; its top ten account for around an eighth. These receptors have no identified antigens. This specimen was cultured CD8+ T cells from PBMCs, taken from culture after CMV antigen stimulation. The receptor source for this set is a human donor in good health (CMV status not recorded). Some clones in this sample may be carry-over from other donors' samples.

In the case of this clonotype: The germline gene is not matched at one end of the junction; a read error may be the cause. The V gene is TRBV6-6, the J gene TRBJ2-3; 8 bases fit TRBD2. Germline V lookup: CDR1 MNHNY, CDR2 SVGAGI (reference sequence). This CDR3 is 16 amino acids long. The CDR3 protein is CASSYGRGGSTDMQYF. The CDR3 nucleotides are TGTGCCAGCAGTTACGGTCGGGGGGGGAGCACAGATATGCAGTATTTT.

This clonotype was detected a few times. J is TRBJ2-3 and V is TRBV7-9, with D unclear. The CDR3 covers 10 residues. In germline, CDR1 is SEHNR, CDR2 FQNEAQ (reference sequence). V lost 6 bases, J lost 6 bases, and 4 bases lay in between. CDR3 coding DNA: TGTGCCAGCAGGGAGGATACGCAGTATTTT. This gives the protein CASREDTQYF.

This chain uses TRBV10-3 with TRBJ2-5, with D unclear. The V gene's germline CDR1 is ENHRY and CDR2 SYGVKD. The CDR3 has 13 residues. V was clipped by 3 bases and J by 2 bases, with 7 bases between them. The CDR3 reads CAISEFRQETQYF. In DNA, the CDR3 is TGTGCCATCAGTGAATTTCGACAAGAGACCCAGTACTTC.

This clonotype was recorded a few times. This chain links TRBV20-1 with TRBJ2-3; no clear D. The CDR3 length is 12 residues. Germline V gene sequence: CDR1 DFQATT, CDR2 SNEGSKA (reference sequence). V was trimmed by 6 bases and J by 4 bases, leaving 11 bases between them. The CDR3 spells CSAAEAADTQYF. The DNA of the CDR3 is TGCAGTGCGGCTGAAGCAGCAGATACGCAGTATTTT.

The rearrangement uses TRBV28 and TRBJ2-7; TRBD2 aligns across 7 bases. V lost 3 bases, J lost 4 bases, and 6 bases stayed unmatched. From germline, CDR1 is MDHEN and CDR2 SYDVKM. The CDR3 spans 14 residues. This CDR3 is CASSFSQGGYEQYV. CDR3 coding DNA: TGTGCCAGCAGTTTCAGCCAGGGAGGGTACGAGCAGTACGTC.

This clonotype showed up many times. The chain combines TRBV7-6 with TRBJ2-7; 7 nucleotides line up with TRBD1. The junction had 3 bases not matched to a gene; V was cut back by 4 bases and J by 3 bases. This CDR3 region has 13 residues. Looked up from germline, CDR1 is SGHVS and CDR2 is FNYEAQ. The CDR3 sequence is CASSSGGLYEQYF. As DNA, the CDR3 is TGTGCCAGCAGCTCAGGGGGTCTCTACGAGCAGTACTTC.

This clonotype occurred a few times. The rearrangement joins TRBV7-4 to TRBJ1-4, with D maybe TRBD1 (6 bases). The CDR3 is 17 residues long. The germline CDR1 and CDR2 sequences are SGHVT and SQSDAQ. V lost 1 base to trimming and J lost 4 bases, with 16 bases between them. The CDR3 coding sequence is TGTGCCAGCAGCTTAGGATTCACTAGGACAGTTAATGAAAAACTGTTTTTT. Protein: CASSLGFTRTVNEKLFF. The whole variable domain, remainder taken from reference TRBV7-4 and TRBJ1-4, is GAGVSQSPRYKVAKRGRDVALRCDSISGHVTLYWYRQTLGQGSEVLTYSQSDAQRDKSGRPSGRFSAERPERSVSTLKIQRTEQGDSAVYLCASSLGFTRTVNEKLFFGSGTQLSVL.

The CDR3 DNA sequence: TGTGCCGGAACCCTGGACACCCCCAACACTGAAGCTTTCTTT. It specifies CAGTLDTPNTEAFF. The chain links TRBV2 to TRBJ1-1; tentative D call: TRBD1 (5 bases). The CDR3 has 14 amino acids. Germline assignment: CDR1 SNHLY and CDR2 FYNNEI. V lost 11 bases, J lost 2 bases, and 18 bases lay in between.

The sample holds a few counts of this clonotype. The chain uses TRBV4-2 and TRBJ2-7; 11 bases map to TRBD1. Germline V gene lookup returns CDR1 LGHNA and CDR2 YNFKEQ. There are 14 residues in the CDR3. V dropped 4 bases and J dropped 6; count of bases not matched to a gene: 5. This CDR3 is CASSPGQGGSEQYF. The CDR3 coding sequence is TGTGCCAGCAGCCCGGGACAGGGGGGGAGCGAGCAGTACTTC.

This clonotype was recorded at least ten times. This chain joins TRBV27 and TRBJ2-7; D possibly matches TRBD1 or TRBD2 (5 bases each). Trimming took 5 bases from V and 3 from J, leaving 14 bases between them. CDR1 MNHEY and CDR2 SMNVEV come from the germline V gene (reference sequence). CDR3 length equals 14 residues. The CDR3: CASSPGTERYEQYV. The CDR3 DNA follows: TGTGCCAGCAGTCCCGGGACGGAACGCTACGAGCAGTACGTC.

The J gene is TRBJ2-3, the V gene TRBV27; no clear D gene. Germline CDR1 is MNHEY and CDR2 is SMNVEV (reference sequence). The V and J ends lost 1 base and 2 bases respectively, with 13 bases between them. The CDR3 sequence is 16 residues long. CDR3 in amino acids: CASSLWPFDNTDTQYF. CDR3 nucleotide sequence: TGTGCCAGCAGTTTATGGCCATTCGACAACACAGATACGCAGTATTTT.

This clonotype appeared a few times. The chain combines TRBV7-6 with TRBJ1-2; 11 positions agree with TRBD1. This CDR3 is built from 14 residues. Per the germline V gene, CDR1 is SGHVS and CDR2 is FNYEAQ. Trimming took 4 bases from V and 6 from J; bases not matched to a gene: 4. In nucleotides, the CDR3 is TGTGCCAGCAGCTACGGACAGGGGGCGGATGGCTACACCTTC. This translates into CASSYGQGADGYTF. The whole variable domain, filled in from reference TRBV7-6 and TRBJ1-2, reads GAGVSQSPRYKVTKRGQDVALRCDPISGHVSLYWYRQALGQGPEFLTYFNYEAQQDKSGLPNDRFSAERPEGSISTLTIQRTEQRDSAMYRCASSYGQGADGYTFGSGTRLTVV.

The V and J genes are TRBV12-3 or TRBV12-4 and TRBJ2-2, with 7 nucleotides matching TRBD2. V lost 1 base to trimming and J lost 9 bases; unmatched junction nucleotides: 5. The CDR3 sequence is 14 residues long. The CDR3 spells CASSLGGGGRELFF. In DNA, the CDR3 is TGTGCCAGCAGTTTAGGGGGGGGGGGTCGGGAGCTGTTTTTT.

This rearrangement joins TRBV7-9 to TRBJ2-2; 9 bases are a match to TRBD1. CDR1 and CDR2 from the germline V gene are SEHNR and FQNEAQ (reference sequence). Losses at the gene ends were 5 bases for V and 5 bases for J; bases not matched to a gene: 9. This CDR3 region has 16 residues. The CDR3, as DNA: TGTGCCAGCAGCCCCCCCCTTGGGACAGGGACCGGGGAGCTGTTTTTT. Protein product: CASSPPLGTGTGELFF.

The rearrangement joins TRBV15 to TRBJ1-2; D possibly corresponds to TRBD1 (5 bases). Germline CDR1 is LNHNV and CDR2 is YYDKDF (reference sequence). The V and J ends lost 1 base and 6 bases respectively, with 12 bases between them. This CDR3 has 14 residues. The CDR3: CATSRGWDGDGYTF. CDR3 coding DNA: TGTGCCACCAGCAGAGGGTGGGACGGGGATGGCTACACCTTC.

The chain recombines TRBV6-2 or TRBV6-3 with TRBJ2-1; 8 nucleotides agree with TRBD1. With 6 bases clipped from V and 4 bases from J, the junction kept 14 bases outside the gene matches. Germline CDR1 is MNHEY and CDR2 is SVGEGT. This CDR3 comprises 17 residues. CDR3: CASSYSQTGASYNEQFF. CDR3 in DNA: TGTGCCAGCAGCTACAGCCAGACAGGGGCGTCTTACAATGAGCAGTTCTTC.

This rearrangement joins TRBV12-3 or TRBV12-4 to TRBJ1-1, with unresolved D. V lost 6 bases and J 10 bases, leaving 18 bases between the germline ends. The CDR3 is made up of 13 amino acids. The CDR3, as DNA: TGTGCCAGCAGCGGGGTCCACATGTTAGGAGCTTTCTTT. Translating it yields CASSGVHMLGAFF.

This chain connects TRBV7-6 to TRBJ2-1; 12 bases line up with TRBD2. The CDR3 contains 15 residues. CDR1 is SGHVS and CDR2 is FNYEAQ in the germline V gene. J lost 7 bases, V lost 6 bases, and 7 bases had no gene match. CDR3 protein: CASRATSGGGNEQFF. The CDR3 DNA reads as TGTGCCAGCAGGGCGACTAGCGGGGGAGGAAATGAGCAGTTCTTC.

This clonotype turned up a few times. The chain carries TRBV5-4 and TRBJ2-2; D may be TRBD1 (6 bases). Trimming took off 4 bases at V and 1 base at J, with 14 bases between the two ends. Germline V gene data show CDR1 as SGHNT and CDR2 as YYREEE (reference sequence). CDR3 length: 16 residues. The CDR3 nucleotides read TGTGCCAGCAGCCCTTTACCGGGACAGAACACCGGGGAGCTGTTTTTT. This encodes CASSPLPGQNTGELFF.

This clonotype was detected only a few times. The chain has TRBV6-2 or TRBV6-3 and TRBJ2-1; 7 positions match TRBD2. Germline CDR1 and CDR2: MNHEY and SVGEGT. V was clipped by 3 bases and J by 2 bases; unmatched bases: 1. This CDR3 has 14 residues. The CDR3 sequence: CASSYAGAYNEQFF. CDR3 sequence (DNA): TGTGCCAGCAGTTATGCGGGGGCCTACAATGAGCAGTTCTTC.

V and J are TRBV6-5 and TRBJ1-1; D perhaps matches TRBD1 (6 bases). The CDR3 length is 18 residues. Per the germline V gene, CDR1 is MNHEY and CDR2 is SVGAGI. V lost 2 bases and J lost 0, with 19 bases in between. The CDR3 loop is CASSYTLGWGGLNTEAFF. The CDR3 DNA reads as TGTGCCAGCAGTTACACCCTTGGGTGGGGGGGCCTGAACACTGAAGCTTTCTTT.

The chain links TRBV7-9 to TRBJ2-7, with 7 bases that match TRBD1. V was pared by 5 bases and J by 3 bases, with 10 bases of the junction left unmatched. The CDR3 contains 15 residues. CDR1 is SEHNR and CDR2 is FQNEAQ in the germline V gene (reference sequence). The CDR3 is CASSPRQGYFYEQYF. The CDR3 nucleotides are TGTGCCAGCAGCCCCCGACAGGGTTACTTCTACGAGCAGTACTTC.

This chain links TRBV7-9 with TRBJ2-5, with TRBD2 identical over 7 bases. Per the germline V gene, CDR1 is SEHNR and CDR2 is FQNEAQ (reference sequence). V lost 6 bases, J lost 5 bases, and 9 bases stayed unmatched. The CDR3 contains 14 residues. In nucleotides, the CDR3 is TGTGCCAGCAGTACAACGGGGGGATTTGAGACCCAGTACTTC. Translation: CASSTTGGFETQYF.

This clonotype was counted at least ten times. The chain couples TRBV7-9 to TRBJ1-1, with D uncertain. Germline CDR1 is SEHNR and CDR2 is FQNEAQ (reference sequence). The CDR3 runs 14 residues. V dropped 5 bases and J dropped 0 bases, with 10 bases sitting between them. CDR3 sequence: CASSPPQMNTEAFF. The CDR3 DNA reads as TGTGCCAGCAGCCCACCGCAAATGAACACTGAAGCTTTCTTT.

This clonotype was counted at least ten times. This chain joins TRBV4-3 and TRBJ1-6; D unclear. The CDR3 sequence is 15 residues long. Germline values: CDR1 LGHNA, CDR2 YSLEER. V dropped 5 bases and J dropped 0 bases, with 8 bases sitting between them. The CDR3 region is CASSNSSSYNSPLHF. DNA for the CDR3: TGCGCCAGCAGCAACAGCAGCTCCTATAATTCACCCCTCCACTTT.

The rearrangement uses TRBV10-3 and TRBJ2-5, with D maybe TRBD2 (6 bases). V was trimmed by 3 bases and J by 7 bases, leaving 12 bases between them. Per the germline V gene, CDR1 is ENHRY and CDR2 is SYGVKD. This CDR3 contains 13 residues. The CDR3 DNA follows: TGTGCCATCAGTGATGGCGGGACCTGGACCCAGTACTTC. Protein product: CAISDGGTWTQYF.